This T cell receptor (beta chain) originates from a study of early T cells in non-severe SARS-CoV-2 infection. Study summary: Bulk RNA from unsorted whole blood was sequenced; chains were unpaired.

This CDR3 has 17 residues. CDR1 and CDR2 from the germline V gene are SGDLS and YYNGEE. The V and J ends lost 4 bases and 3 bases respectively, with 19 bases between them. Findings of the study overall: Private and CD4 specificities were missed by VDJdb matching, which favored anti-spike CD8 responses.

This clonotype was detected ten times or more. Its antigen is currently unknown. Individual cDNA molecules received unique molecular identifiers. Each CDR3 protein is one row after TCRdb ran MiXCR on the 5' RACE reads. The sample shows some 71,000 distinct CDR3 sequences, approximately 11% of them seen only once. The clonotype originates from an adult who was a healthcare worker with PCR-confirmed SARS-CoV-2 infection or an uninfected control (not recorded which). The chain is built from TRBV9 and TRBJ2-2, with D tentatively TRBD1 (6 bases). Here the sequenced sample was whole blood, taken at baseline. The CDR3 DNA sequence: TGTGCCAGCAGCCAAGAGCCGGACAGCGACTACACCGGGGAGCTGTTTTTT. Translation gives CASSQEPDSDYTGELFF.